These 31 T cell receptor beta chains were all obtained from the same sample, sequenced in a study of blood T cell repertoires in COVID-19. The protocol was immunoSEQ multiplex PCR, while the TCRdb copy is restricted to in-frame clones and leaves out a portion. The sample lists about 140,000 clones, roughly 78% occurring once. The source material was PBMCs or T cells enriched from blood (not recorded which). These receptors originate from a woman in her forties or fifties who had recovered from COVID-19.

The CDR3: CASTPGLAVDEQFF. The CDR3 coding sequence is TGTGCCAGCACCCCGGGACTAGCGGTCGATGAGCAGTTCTTC. V and J are TRBV6-5 and TRBJ2-1; 11 nucleotides agree with TRBD2. V gave up 7 bases and J gave up 8 bases; unmatched junction bases: 7. This CDR3 spans 14 amino acids. Germline values: CDR1 MNHEY, CDR2 SVGAGI.

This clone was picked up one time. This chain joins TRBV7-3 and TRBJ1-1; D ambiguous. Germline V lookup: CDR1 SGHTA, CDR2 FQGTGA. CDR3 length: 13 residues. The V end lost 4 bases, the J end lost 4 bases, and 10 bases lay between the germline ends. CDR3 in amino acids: CASSSSSGTEAFF. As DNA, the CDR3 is TGTGCCAGCAGCTCAAGTAGTGGCACTGAAGCTTTCTTT.

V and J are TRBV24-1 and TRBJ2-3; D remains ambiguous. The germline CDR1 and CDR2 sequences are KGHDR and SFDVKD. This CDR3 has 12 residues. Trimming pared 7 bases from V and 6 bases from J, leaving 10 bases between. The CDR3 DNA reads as TGTGCCACCAGGCACCACGGGGATACGCAGTATTTT. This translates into CATRHHGDTQYF.

The chain's CDR3 is CASSPTGHGQETQYF. The DNA of the CDR3 is TGCGCCAGCAGCCCCACAGGGCACGGGCAAGAGACCCAGTACTTC. The gene calls are TRBV5-1 and TRBJ2-5; D perhaps matches TRBD1 (6 bases). Germline V lookup: CDR1 SGHRS, CDR2 YFSETQ. The CDR3 is 15 amino acids. The V gene lost 4 bases and the J gene lost 2 bases, with 15 bases spanning the gap.

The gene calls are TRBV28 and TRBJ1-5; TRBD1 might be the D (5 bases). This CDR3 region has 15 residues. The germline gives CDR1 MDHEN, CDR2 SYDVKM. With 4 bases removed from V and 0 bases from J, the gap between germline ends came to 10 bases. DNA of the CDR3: TGTGCCAGCAGTTACAGGTCCCTTAGCAATCAGCCCCAGCATTTT. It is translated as CASSYRSLSNQPQHF.

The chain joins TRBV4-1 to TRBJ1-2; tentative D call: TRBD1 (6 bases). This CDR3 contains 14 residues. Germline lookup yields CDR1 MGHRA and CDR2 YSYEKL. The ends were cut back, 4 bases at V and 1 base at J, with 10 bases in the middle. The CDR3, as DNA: TGCGCCAGCAGCCGAACGGACAGTAACTATGGCTACACCTTC. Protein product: CASSRTDSNYGYTF.

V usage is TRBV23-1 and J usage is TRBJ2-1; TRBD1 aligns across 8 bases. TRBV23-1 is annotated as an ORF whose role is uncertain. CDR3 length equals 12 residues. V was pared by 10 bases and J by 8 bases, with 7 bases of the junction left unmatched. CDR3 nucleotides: TGCGCCACCAGGGGGCTAAGCGATGAGCAGTTCTTC. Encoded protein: CATRGLSDEQFF.

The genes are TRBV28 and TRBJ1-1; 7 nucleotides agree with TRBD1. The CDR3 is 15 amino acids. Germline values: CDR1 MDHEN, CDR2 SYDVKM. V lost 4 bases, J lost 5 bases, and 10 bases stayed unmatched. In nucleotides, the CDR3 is TGTGCCAGCAGTTATGTAAGAGGGGGCGTAACTGAAGCTTTCTTT. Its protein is CASSYVRGGVTEAFF.

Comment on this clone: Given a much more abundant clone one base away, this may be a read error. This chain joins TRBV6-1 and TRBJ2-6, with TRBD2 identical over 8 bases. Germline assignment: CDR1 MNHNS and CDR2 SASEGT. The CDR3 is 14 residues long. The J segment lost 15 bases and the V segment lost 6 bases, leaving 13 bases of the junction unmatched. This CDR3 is CASRTMGRGGGLTF. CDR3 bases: TGTGCCAGCAGAACCATGGGCCGGGGGGGCGGCCTGACTTTC.

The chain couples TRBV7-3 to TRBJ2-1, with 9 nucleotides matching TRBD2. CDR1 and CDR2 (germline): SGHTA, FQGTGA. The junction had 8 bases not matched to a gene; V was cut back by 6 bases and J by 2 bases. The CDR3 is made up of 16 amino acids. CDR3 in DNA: TGTGCCAGCAGTTCGGAGCGGGGGGCAACCTACAATGAGCAGTTCTTC. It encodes CASSSERGATYNEQFF.

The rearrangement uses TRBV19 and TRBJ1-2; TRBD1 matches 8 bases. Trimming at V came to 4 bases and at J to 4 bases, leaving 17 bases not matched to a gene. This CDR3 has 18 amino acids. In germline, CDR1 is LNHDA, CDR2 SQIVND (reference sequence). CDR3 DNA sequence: TGTGCCAGTAGTACGTGGACAGGGACGCGTGCAATTTCCTATGGCTACACCTTC. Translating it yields CASSTWTGTRAISYGYTF. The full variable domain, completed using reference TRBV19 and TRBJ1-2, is DGGITQSPKYLFRKEGQNVTLSCEQNLNHDAMYWYRQDPGQGLRLIYYSQIVNDFQKGDIAEGYSVSREKKESFPLTVTSAQKNPTAFYLCASSTWTGTRAISYGYTFGSGTRLTVV.

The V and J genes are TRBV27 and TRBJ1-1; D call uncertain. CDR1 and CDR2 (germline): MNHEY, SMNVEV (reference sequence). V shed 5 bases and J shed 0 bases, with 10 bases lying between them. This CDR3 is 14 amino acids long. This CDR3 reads CASSRSRMNTEAFF. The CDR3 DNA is TGTGCCAGCAGTCGTTCTCGTATGAACACTGAAGCTTTCTTT.

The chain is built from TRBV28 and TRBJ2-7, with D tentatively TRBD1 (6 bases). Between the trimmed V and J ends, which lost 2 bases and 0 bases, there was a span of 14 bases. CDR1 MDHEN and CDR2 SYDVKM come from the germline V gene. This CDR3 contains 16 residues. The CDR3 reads CASSLGRRGSSYEQYV. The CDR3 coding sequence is TGTGCCAGCAGTTTAGGGCGCAGGGGCAGCTCCTACGAGCAGTACGTC.

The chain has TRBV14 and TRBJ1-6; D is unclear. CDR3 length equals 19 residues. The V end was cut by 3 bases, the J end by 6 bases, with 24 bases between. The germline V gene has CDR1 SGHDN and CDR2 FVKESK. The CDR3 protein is CASSHSALRARRGNSPLHF. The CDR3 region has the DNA TGTGCCAGCAGCCATTCAGCCCTTAGGGCCCGGCGGGGTAATTCACCCCTCCACTTT.

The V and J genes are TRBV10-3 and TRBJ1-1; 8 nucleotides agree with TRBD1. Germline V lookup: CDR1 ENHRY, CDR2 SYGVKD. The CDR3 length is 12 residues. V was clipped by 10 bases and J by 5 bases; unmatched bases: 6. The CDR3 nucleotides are TGTGCCACCTCACAGGGGGTTACTGAAGCTTTCTTT. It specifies CATSQGVTEAFF.

DNA for the CDR3: TGTGCCAGCAGCTTAACACGGGGGGGTCCTAGGGAGCTGTTTTTT. Protein sequence: CASSLTRGGPRELFF. The chain is built from TRBV7-3 and TRBJ2-2; 8 nucleotides align to TRBD2. The CDR3 runs 15 residues. V dropped 0 bases and J dropped 9; count of bases not matched to a gene: 6. Germline V CDR1 and CDR2: SGHTA, FQGTGA. Full variable domain (rest looked up from reference TRBV7-3 and TRBJ2-2): GAGVSQTPSNKVTEKGKYVELRCDPISGHTALYWYRQSLGQGPEFLIYFQGTGAADDSGLPNDRFFAVRPEGSVSTLKIQRTERGDSAVYLCASSLTRGGPRELFFGEGSRLTVL.

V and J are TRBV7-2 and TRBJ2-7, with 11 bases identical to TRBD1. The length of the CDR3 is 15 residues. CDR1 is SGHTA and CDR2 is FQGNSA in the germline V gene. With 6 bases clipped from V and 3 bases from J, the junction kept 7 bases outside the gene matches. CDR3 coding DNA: TGTGCCAGCAGTTCGAAGGACAGGGGGCTCTACGAGCAGTACTTC. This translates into CASSSKDRGLYEQYF.

CDR3 coding DNA: TGTGCCAGCAGCTTGTACAGGACCTCTTACAATGAGCAGTTCTTC. Protein product: CASSLYRTSYNEQFF. The chain links TRBV9 to TRBJ2-1; perhaps TRBD1 as D (5 bases). Trimming took 4 bases from V and 4 from J, leaving 15 bases between them. Germline V gene data show CDR1 as SGDLS and CDR2 as YYNGEE. The CDR3 is 15 residues long.

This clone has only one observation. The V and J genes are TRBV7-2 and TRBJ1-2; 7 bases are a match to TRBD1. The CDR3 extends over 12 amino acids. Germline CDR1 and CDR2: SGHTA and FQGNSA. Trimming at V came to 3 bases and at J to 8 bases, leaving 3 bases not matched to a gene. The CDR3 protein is CASSLTGIGYTF. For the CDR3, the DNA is TGTGCCAGCAGCTTGACAGGGATCGGCTACACCTTC.

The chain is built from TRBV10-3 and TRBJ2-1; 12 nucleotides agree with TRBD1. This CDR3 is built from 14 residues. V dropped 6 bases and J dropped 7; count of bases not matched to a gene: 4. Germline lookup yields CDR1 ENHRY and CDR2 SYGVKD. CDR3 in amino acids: CAIRGTGGRNEQFF. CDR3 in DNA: TGTGCCATCAGGGGGACAGGGGGCAGGAATGAGCAGTTCTTC.

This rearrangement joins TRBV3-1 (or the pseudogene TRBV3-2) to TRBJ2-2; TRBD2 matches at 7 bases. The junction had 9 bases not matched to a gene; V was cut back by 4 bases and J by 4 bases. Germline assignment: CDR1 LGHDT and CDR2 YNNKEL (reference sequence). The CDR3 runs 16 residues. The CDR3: CASSLVSGTLTGELFF. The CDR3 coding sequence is TGTGCCAGCAGCCTCGTCAGCGGGACTCTCACCGGGGAGCTGTTTTTT.

The CDR3 protein is CASSPGQPANYGYTF. CDR3 in DNA: TGTGCCAGCAGCCCCGGACAGCCTGCTAACTATGGCTACACCTTC. The chain is built from TRBV14 and TRBJ1-2, with D possibly TRBD1 on 6 matching bases. The V end was cut by 4 bases, the J end by 0 bases, with 12 bases between. Germline V gene lookup returns CDR1 SGHDN and CDR2 FVKESK. The CDR3 is 15 residues long.

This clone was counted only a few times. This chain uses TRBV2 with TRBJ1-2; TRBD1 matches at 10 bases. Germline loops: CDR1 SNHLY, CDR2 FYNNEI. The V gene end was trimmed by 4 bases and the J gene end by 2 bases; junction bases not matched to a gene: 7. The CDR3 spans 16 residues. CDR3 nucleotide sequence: TGTGCCAGCAGTGTCCCCGGGACAGGGGAGAACTATGGCTACACCTTC. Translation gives CASSVPGTGENYGYTF.

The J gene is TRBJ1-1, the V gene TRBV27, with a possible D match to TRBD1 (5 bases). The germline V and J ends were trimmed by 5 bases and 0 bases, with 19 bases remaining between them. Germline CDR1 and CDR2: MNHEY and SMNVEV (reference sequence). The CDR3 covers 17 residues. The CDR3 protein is CASSSRNPDSLNTEAFF. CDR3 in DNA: TGTGCCAGCAGTAGCAGAAACCCCGACAGCTTGAACACTGAAGCTTTCTTT.

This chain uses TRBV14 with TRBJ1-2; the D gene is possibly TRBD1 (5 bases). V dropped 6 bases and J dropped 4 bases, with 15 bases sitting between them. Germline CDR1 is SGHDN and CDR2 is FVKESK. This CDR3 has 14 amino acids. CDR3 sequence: CASRPQGGFYGYTF. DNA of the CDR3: TGTGCCAGCAGGCCCCAGGGAGGTTTCTATGGCTACACCTTC.

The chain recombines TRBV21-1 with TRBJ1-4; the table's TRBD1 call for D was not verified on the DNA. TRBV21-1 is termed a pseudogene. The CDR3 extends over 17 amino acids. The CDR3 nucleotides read TGTGCCAGCAGCGTGGGACAGGGGGATTTAAGAGATGAAAAACTGTTTTTT. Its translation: CASSVGQGDLRDEKLFF.

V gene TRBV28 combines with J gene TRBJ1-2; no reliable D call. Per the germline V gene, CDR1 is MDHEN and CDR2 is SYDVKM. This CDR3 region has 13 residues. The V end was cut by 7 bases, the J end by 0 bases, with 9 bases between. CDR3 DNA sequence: TGTGCCAGCACGTTGGCCACTAACTATGGCTACACCTTC. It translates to CASTLATNYGYTF.

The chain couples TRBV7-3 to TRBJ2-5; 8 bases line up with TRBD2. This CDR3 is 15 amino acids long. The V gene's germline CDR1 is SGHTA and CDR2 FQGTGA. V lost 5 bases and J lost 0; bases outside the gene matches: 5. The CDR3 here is CASSPAGGYQETQYF. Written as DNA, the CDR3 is TGTGCCAGCAGCCCTGCGGGGGGCTACCAAGAGACCCAGTACTTC.

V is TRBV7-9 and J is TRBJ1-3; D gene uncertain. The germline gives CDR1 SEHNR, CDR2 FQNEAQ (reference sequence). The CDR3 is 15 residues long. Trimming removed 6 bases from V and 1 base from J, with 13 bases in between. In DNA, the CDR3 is TGTGCCAGCAGGGGAGGGATCCGTTCTGGAAACACCATATATTTT. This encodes CASRGGIRSGNTIYF.

CDR3 region: CASRNRGAGTEAFF. The CDR3, as DNA: TGTGCCAGCAGAAACCGGGGGGCCGGCACTGAAGCTTTCTTT. J is TRBJ1-1 and V is TRBV6-6; tentative D call: TRBD1 (6 bases). Germline V gene sequence: CDR1 MNHNY, CDR2 SVGAGI (reference sequence). Between the trimmed V and J ends, which lost 6 bases and 4 bases, there was a span of 15 bases. The CDR3 loop spans 14 amino acids.

The CDR3 DNA follows: TGCAGTGCTAGAAGGGACTGGGAAGCTTTCTTT. It codes for CSARRDWEAFF. The chain has TRBV20-1 and TRBJ1-1; the D gene is possibly TRBD1 (5 bases). V was cut by 2 bases and J by 8 bases, with 9 bases left in between. Germline CDR1 reads DFQATT; CDR2 reads SNEGSKA (reference sequence). This CDR3 is 11 amino acids long.